The 7 T cell receptor beta chains listed next were all sequenced from one sample in a study of monozygotic twins with inflammatory bowel disease. TCRdb re-called the 5' RACE reads; one entry per CDR3 protein, DNA not given. Its table lists 310,000 or so distinct CDR3 sequences. The sample taken for sequencing was blood. These receptors all come from a human donor with ulcerative colitis or Crohn's disease, or a healthy co-twin of an affected twin (not recorded which).

The J gene is TRBJ1-2, the V gene TRBV5-6; TCRdb selects TRBD1, and the lack of DNA leaves this call unchecked. Germline V gene sequence: CDR1 SGHDT, CDR2 YYEEEE. This CDR3 contains 14 residues. The CDR3 sequence is CASSLMRSSLSYTF.

V and J are TRBV7-9 and TRBJ1-2; there is no DNA to check the TCRdb D call of TRBD1. Germline V gene lookup returns CDR1 SEHNR and CDR2 FQNEAQ (reference sequence). The CDR3 runs 15 residues. CDR3 sequence: CASSLAGGQPRGYTF.

The chain uses TRBV7-9 and TRBJ1-1; TCRdb's D call, TRBD1, is unchecked because there is no DNA. There are 14 residues in the CDR3. CDR1 SEHNR and CDR2 FQNEAQ come from the germline V gene (reference sequence). This CDR3 reads CASSPPRRNTEAFF.

J is TRBJ1-1 and V is TRBV7-2. The CDR3 length is 13 residues. Germline V lookup: CDR1 SGHTA, CDR2 FQGNSA. The CDR3 region is CASSLTTTAEAFF.

CDR3 protein: CASSLGRGQNNNQPQHF. The chain carries TRBV7-9 and TRBJ1-5; TCRdb names TRBD1, which stays unverified in the absence of DNA. The V gene's germline CDR1 is SEHNR and CDR2 FQNEAQ (reference sequence). This CDR3 has 17 residues.

The chain uses TRBV7-9 and TRBJ2-7; TCRdb proposes TRBD1, but this gene call is untestable without DNA. The CDR3 has 12 amino acids. CDR1 is SEHNR, CDR2 FQNEAQ, per germline (reference sequence). The CDR3 region is CASSFSPLEQYF.

This sequence joins TRBV18 and TRBJ2-3. The CDR3 totals 18 residues. Germline values: CDR1 KGHSH, CDR2 LQKENI. CDR3 sequence: CASSPPFLLAASTDTQYF.